There are many counts of the clone carrying this T cell receptor (beta chain). No antigen is known for it. This sample is part of a study of Graves' ophthalmopathy and Graves' hyperthyroidism. For repertoire sequencing, the TCR beta CDR3 regions were amplified from RNA transcripts. RT-PCR in the first round used HTBI primers; a second-round multiplex PCR followed. MiXCR, run by TCRdb on the multiplex PCR reads, gives a single entry per CDR3 protein. The repertoire holds about 220,000 distinct CDR3 sequences, with roughly 21% as singletons. A volume of 9.5 to 10 ml of fresh peripheral blood supplied the PBMCs. Notes on the study in general: From stable hyperthyroidism, ophthalmopathy was separated by a 13-signature model with about 88% sensitivity and over 70% specificity.

The germline gives CDR1 ENHRY, CDR2 SYGVKD. The CDR3 covers 13 residues. The junction had 13 bases not matched to a gene; V was cut back by 4 bases and J by 14 bases. This chain uses TRBV10-3 with TRBJ1-2, with TRBD1 matching 7 bases. The sample taken for sequencing was peripheral blood. This TCR derives from a woman between 50 and 59 years old with Graves' ophthalmopathy. CDR3 DNA sequence: TGTGCCATCAGTGGGACGGAAAACAGGGGTTGGACCTTC. Protein: CAISGTENRGWTF.